This TCR beta chain derives from a study of blood T cells in healthy people across ages. Study-wide results and caveats: Versus aged donors, long-lived donors had higher diversity and more naive CD4+ cells.

It was approximately 9 milliliters of peripheral blood that were drawn from each donor. PCR was performed a second time for roughly 7 to 11 cycles using a sample-barcoded 5' primer and a J-beta primer mix. With 12 random nucleotides, a template-switch adaptor tagged each individual cDNA molecule. One entry per CDR3 protein results from TCRdb running MiXCR on the 5' RACE reads. In the table there are around 2 million distinct CDR3 sequences, 35% to 50% of which are singletons. There are a few counts of this clonotype. Its antigen is not identified. Germline CDR1 reads SGHKS; CDR2 reads YYEKEE (reference sequence). The CDR3 is made up of 15 amino acids.

The J gene is TRBJ2-5, the V gene TRBV5-5; no clear D gene. The J call may be in error: the DNA end matches TRBJ2-7 better. The sequenced material came from blood. This clonotype was obtained from a human donor in good health. Written as DNA, the CDR3 is TGTGCCAGCAGCTTGTCGGCCGGGCGTTATTACGAGCAGTACTTC. Encoded protein: CASSLSAGRYYEQYF.